This T cell receptor (beta chain) was found in a study of cytomegalovirus exposure and HLA in healthy donors. As for the study in general: An earlier analysis found 117 million unique TCR beta sequences from around 180 million T cells. Study-wide results and limits: Reports credit the classifier with highly specific, highly sensitive diagnosis of cytomegalovirus status. The authors considered a cluster of highly shared sequence variants likely to be a sequencing artifact. When a later analysis compared HLA-associated TCR beta chains with equally common others, the HLA-associated chains turned out to be more clonally expanded and to have lower generation probabilities.

In the PCR, 60 Vbeta and 13 Jbeta primers were used. Here immunoSEQ multiplex PCR was the method, and the copy in TCRdb shows in-frame clones only, minus some. This table holds more than 95,000 clones, around 76% found once. This CDR3 is built from 14 residues. CDR1 and CDR2 from the germline V gene are GTSNPN and SVGIG (reference sequence). The V end was cut by 2 bases, the J end by 3 bases, with 14 bases between. About this clone itself: As yet, its antigen is unknown.

The sample comprised PBMCs. This receptor was taken from a man aged 40-50 years in good health and CMV-seropositive. The chain couples TRBV30 to TRBJ2-7, with a possible D match to TRBD2 (7 bases). The CDR3 sequence: CAWSHGGTIYEQYF. The CDR3 DNA reads as TGTGCCTGGAGTCACGGGGGGACAATCTACGAGCAGTACTTC.